Below are 15 T cell receptor beta chains sequenced from a single sample in a study of T cells in Graves' hyperthyroidism and ophthalmopathy. TCR beta CDR3 region amplification was performed from RNA transcripts. First-round RT-PCR with HTBI primers amplified the TCR CDR3 region. A single record per CDR3 protein comes from TCRdb applying MiXCR to the multiplex PCR reads. The table lists under 300,000 distinct CDR3 sequences, about 16% of them singletons, with about 30% in the top ten. Material for sequencing was blood. The receptor set was obtained from a woman between 45 and 65 years old with Graves' hyperthyroidism that later progressed to Graves' ophthalmopathy.

This clonotype was observed at least ten times. The chain links TRBV2 to TRBJ2-5, with TRBD2 matching 13 bases. The J segment lost 5 bases and the V segment lost 7 bases, leaving 7 bases of the junction unmatched. The germline CDR1 and CDR2 sequences are SNHLY and FYNNEI. The CDR3 runs to 15 residues. The CDR3 protein is CASTPGTSGVETQYF. CDR3 nucleotide sequence: TGTGCCAGCACCCCCGGGACTAGCGGGGTGGAGACCCAGTACTTC.

In its sample, this clonotype was seen many times. V and J are TRBV7-2 and TRBJ2-6; D unresolved. CDR1 is SGHTA, CDR2 FQGNSA, per germline. Trimming pared 3 bases from V and 2 bases from J, leaving 5 bases between. The CDR3 has 14 amino acids. CDR3 in DNA: TGTGCCAGCAGCTTGGGTCCTGGGGCCAACGTCCTGACTTTC. This encodes CASSLGPGANVLTF.

This clonotype was counted many times. The chain joins TRBV2 to TRBJ2-1; maybe TRBD1 (6 bases). Trimming removed 7 bases at V and 5 bases at J, with 15 bases between. The CDR3 consists of 14 residues. Germline V CDR1 and CDR2: SNHLY, FYNNEI. The CDR3 nucleotides are TGTGCCAGCACGGTTCGGGACATAAACAATGAGCAGTTCTTC. It encodes CASTVRDINNEQFF.

To note about this clonotype: A much bigger clone sits one base away, suggesting this may be a read error. The CDR3 does not end in the conserved phenylalanine or tryptophan, so this is likely a read error. The chain is built from TRBV18 and TRBJ1-5; tentatively, D is TRBD1 (5 bases). The V and J ends lost 3 bases and 3 bases respectively, with 12 bases between them. The germline gives CDR1 KGHSH, CDR2 LQKENI. The CDR3 consists of 15 residues. CDR3 sequence: CASSPADIFNQPQHL. The CDR3 DNA is TGTGCCAGCTCACCCGCGGACATCTTCAATCAGCCCCAGCATCTT.

This clonotype was seen at least ten times. V is TRBV28 and J is TRBJ2-7; 9 nucleotides line up with TRBD2. The CDR3 extends over 16 amino acids. Germline CDR1 reads MDHEN; CDR2 reads SYDVKM. V trimming: 3 bases; J trimming: 4 bases; junction bases outside the gene matches: 10. The CDR3 nucleotides are TGTGCCAGCAGTTTTGTTCGTAGCGGGAGAGGATACGAGCAGTACTTC. Translated, it gives CASSFVRSGRGYEQYF.

This clonotype was seen repeatedly, ten times or more. The J gene is TRBJ1-1, the V gene TRBV20-1; TRBD1 matches at 11 bases. CDR1 is DFQATT and CDR2 is SNEGSKA in the germline V gene (reference sequence). The CDR3 spans 17 residues. V lost 6 bases and J lost 11; bases outside the gene matches: 23. This CDR3 reads CSATPPTGTGGLAGAFF. As DNA, the CDR3 is TGCAGTGCCACCCCTCCAACCGGGACAGGGGGACTTGCAGGGGCTTTCTTT.

The rearrangement joins TRBV15 to TRBJ2-1; 10 bases agree with TRBD2. There are 16 residues in the CDR3. Germline assignment: CDR1 LNHNV and CDR2 YYDKDF (reference sequence). V shed 0 bases and J 2 bases; nucleotides not matched to a gene: 1. This CDR3 reads CATSRESGRAYNEQFF. The CDR3 DNA follows: TGTGCCACCAGCAGAGAAAGCGGGAGGGCCTACAATGAGCAGTTCTTC.

There are many counts of this clonotype. This rearrangement joins TRBV5-1 to TRBJ1-6; 8 bases match TRBD1. Trimming took 5 bases from V and 10 from J; bases not matched to a gene: 11. The CDR3 consists of 15 residues. The germline V gene has CDR1 SGHRS and CDR2 YFSETQ. Here the CDR3 DNA reads TGCGCCAGCAGGCAAAGAACAGGGGGACTATCACCCCTCCACTTT. This translates into CASRQRTGGLSPLHF.

V and J are TRBV27 and TRBJ2-1; TRBD2 agrees at 11 bases. Per the germline V gene, CDR1 is MNHEY and CDR2 is SMNVEV (reference sequence). The CDR3 extends over 15 amino acids. The V and J ends lost 6 bases and 7 bases, in that order; junction bases with no gene match: 8. The CDR3 sequence: CASRIAGGPGNEQFF. CDR3 DNA sequence: TGTGCCAGCAGGATAGCGGGAGGGCCCGGGAATGAGCAGTTCTTC.

This clonotype was recorded at least ten times. This chain uses TRBV6-1 with TRBJ1-1; tentatively, D is TRBD1 (5 bases). The V end was cut by 6 bases, the J end by 0 bases, with 11 bases between. The germline V gene has CDR1 MNHNS and CDR2 SASEGT. The CDR3 length is 14 residues. CDR3 nucleotides: TGTGCCAGCAGACCACCAGGGCTGAACACTGAAGCTTTCTTT. Residues: CASRPPGLNTEAFF.

This clonotype was counted at least ten times. The V gene is TRBV20-1, the J gene TRBJ2-7; D call uncertain. The CDR3 is 10 amino acids. In germline, CDR1 is DFQATT, CDR2 SNEGSKA (reference sequence). Trimming left V 7 bases short and J 1 base short, with 5 bases between. CDR3: CSGKSYEQYF. The CDR3 bases are TGCAGTGGAAAATCCTACGAGCAGTACTTC.

This clonotype came up a few times. The chain joins TRBV11-2 to TRBJ1-3; 7 nucleotides match TRBD1. V trimming: 5 bases; J trimming: 7 bases; junction bases outside the gene matches: 5. CDR1 is SGHAT, CDR2 FQNNGV, per germline. This CDR3 region has 13 residues. CDR3 DNA: TGTGCCAGCAGCCTACGACAGGGTAACACCATATATTTT. This encodes CASSLRQGNTIYF. The variable domain in full, completed from reference TRBV11-2 and TRBJ1-3, reads EAGVAQSPRYKIIEKRQSVAFWCNPISGHATLYWYQQILGQGPKLLIQFQNNGVVDDSQLPKDRFSAERLKGVDSTLKIQPAKLEDSAVYLCASSLRQGNTIYFGEGSWLTVV.

This clonotype was recorded at least ten times. Here the CDR3 reads CASSVGQNTEAFF. In DNA form, the CDR3 reads TGCGCCAGCAGCGTGGGACAGAACACTGAAGCTTTCTTT. The chain links TRBV5-1 to TRBJ1-1, with D tentatively TRBD1 (6 bases). The CDR3 is made up of 13 amino acids. V gave up 4 bases and J gave up 1 base, with 8 bases separating them. Per germline, CDR1 SGHRS and CDR2 YFSETQ.

This clonotype has at least ten counts. The chain couples TRBV5-6 to TRBJ2-5; no reliable D call. The germline CDR1 and CDR2 sequences are SGHDT and YYEEEE. V dropped 2 bases and J dropped 2 bases, with 4 bases sitting between them. The CDR3 is 12 amino acids. CDR3 loop: CASSFRQETQYF. CDR3 sequence (DNA): TGTGCCAGCAGCTTCCGGCAAGAGACCCAGTACTTC.

This clonotype was counted ten times or more. The chain uses TRBV20-1 and TRBJ2-1; 8 bases are shared with TRBD1. CDR3 length: 18 amino acids. Trimming removed 3 bases from V and 8 bases from J; junction bases left unmatched: 21. Germline V gene lookup returns CDR1 DFQATT and CDR2 SNEGSKA (reference sequence). CDR3 loop: CSASSRQGASRLSHEQFF. The CDR3 DNA follows: TGCAGTGCTAGCAGTCGGCAGGGGGCGTCCCGTTTGTCCCATGAGCAGTTCTTC.